This T cell receptor (beta chain) was sequenced in a study of blood T cell repertoires in COVID-19. Across the whole study: T cells, B-cell-depleted T cells, or PBMCs provided the cDNA or gDNA that served as material.

In the authors' methods: It was from reference gene primer amplification that nucleated cell counts were estimated. Sequenced by immunoSEQ multiplex PCR; TCRdb stores in-frame clones only, minus some. V, J and clone size derive from that table, while D and trimming were established from the DNA sequence. The sample includes 250,000 to 400,000 clones, about nine tenths of them seen just once. CDR3 length: 15 amino acids. The ends lost 4 bases at V and 5 bases at J; junction bases unmatched: 6. Germline V lookup: CDR1 MDHEN, CDR2 SYDVKM. The chain carries TRBV28 and TRBJ1-5; 9 bases fit TRBD1. Sequencing input: peripheral blood. The TCR originated in a man aged 50 or older with active or convalescent COVID-19. CDR3 region: CASSSSGTGYQPQHF. CDR3 nucleotide sequence: TGTGCCAGCAGTTCTTCCGGGACAGGGTATCAGCCCCAGCATTTT.